The 15 T cell receptor beta chains below were found in one sample sequenced in a study of PD-1 blockade in classical Hodgkin lymphoma (dated by TCRdb to about 2020). The time point label of this sample denotes: cycle 2 day 1 (C2D1) of nivolumab. All trial patients had relapsed after autologous stem cell transplantation, with cohorts A, B and C differing in prior brentuximab vedotin exposure. The library was built by means of the immunoSEQ multiplex PCR assay. The table comes from immuneACCESS by way of TCRdb, which keeps in-frame sequences with V and J called. Part of the clones is missing from these tables; in studies checked, under half for an unresolved V gene and the rest for unknown reasons. The sample table records 25,000 or so clones; approximately 64% of these occur just once. The ten most abundant clones make up about an eighth of the sample. Sequencing used peripheral blood mononuclear cells (PBMCs), obtained before the second cycle of nivolumab. The receptors stem from a human donor with classical Hodgkin lymphoma.

This chain links TRBV7-9 with TRBJ2-6; perhaps TRBD1 as D (5 bases). The germline V and J ends were trimmed by 1 base and 0 bases, with 16 bases remaining between them. Germline values: CDR1 SEHNR, CDR2 FQNEAQ (reference sequence). The CDR3 is 19 residues long. As DNA, the CDR3 is TGTGCCAGCAGCTTAGAACAGGTCTTAACCCCCTCTGGGGCCAACGTCCTGACTTTC. Protein sequence: CASSLEQVLTPSGANVLTF.

The rearrangement links TRBV7-3 to TRBJ2-5; D gene uncertain. The length of the CDR3 is 13 residues. Germline CDR1 reads SGHTA; CDR2 reads FQGTGA. V gave up 3 bases and J gave up 3 bases, with 8 bases separating them. The CDR3 DNA sequence: TGTGCCAGCAGCTTGGTACATAAAGAGACCCAGTACTTC. This translates into CASSLVHKETQYF.

This chain uses TRBV5-6 with TRBJ1-4; D remains ambiguous. V lost 2 bases and J lost 4, with 15 bases in between. Germline V CDR1 and CDR2: SGHDT, YYEEEE. This CDR3 is 16 amino acids long. The CDR3 is CASSLYGEKNNEKLFF. CDR3 nucleotide sequence: TGTGCCAGCAGCTTATATGGAGAGAAAAATAATGAAAAACTGTTTTTT.

The J gene is TRBJ1-1, the V gene TRBV5-1; D not resolved. CDR3 length: 12 amino acids. The V gene lost 0 bases and the J gene lost 11 bases, with 11 bases spanning the gap. Germline CDR1 reads SGHRS; CDR2 reads YFSETQ. As DNA, the CDR3 is TGCGCCAGCAGCTTGGCCGTGACGGGGGCTTTCTTT. Translated, it gives CASSLAVTGAFF.

The chain carries TRBV15 and TRBJ2-5; D tentatively reads TRBD1 or TRBD2 (5 bases each). Trimming stripped 4 bases from V and 4 bases from J, with 16 bases between. This CDR3 has 15 amino acids. The germline V gene encodes CDR1 LNHNV and CDR2 YYDKDF (reference sequence). CDR3 sequence: CATSNEYQGAETQYF. As DNA, the CDR3 is TGTGCCACCAGCAATGAGTATCAGGGAGCAGAGACCCAGTACTTC.

Within the sample, this clone is medium-sized. This chain joins TRBV7-2 and TRBJ2-1; TRBD1 agrees at 8 bases. The CDR3 extends over 16 amino acids. The germline CDR1 and CDR2 sequences are SGHTA and FQGNSA. The V and J ends lost 8 bases and 1 base, in that order; junction bases with no gene match: 10. The CDR3 loop reads CASSGARQGSYNEQFF. In nucleotides, the CDR3 is TGTGCCAGCTCGGGTGCAAGACAGGGGTCCTACAATGAGCAGTTCTTC. Full variable domain (rest looked up from reference TRBV7-2 and TRBJ2-1): GAGVSQSPSNKVTEKGKDVELRCDPISGHTALYWYRQSLGQGLEFLIYFQGNSAPDKSGLPSDRFSAERTGGSVSTLTIQRTQQEDSAVYLCASSGARQGSYNEQFFGPGTRLTVL.

The gene calls are TRBV19 and TRBJ1-2; D is unresolved. The V gene lost 4 bases and the J gene lost 6 bases, with 6 bases spanning the gap. CDR1 LNHDA and CDR2 SQIVND come from the germline V gene (reference sequence). The length of the CDR3 is 11 residues. The CDR3 DNA follows: TGTGCCAGTAGTACAAGGGATGGCTACACCTTC. This codes for CASSTRDGYTF.

This clone has more than one count but fewer than ten. CDR3 region: CAWNRIMNTEAFF. The CDR3 nucleotides read TGTGCCTGGAATAGGATCATGAACACTGAAGCTTTCTTT. This sequence joins TRBV30 and TRBJ1-1; the D is unclear. The CDR3 is 13 amino acids. Trimming shortened V by 4 bases and J by 0 bases, and 9 bases separated the two germline ends. Germline V CDR1 and CDR2: GTSNPN, SVGIG (reference sequence).

The genes are TRBV11-1 and TRBJ2-7, with D perhaps matching TRBD2 (6 bases). CDR3 size: 15 residues. The germline CDR1 and CDR2 sequences are SGHAT and FQDESV (reference sequence). V lost 5 bases and J 0 bases, leaving 14 bases between the germline ends. The CDR3 loop reads CASSPPSVLSYEQYF. In nucleotides, the CDR3 is TGTGCCAGCAGCCCTCCTAGCGTTCTCTCCTACGAGCAGTACTTC.

The CDR3 bases are TGTGCCAGCAGTTATTTATCGGGGCTTGAAGCTTTCTTT. It specifies CASSYLSGLEAFF. The genes are TRBV6-5 and TRBJ1-1; D might be TRBD1 (5 bases). Germline V CDR1 and CDR2: MNHEY, SVGAGI. V lost 3 bases to trimming and J lost 7 bases, with 12 bases between them. The length of the CDR3 is 13 residues.

This clone was found a few times. V gene TRBV9 combines with J gene TRBJ2-2; D remains unclear. With 0 bases removed from V and 7 bases from J, the gap between germline ends came to 4 bases. The CDR3 sequence is 12 residues long. Germline CDR1 and CDR2: SGDLS and YYNGEE. CDR3 coding DNA: TGTGCCAGCAGCGTAGATGACGGGGAGCTGTTTTTT. Residues: CASSVDDGELFF.

The CDR3 spells CASAYTGGAAGYTF. CDR3 coding DNA: TGTGCCAGCGCCTATACAGGGGGCGCGGCTGGCTACACCTTC. This chain uses TRBV27 with TRBJ1-2, with TRBD1 matching 9 bases. The CDR3 length is 14 residues. Germline CDR1 reads MNHEY; CDR2 reads SMNVEV (reference sequence). V lost 8 bases, J lost 7 bases, and 11 bases stayed unmatched.

A few counts support this clone. The chain links TRBV28 to TRBJ2-1; a weak D match, TRBD1 (6 bases). Trimming took off 3 bases at V and 5 bases at J, with 11 bases between the two ends. This CDR3 spans 14 amino acids. Germline CDR1 MDHEN, CDR2 SYDVKM. The CDR3 protein is CASSFGGSNNEQFF. In nucleotides, the CDR3 is TGTGCCAGCAGTTTTGGGGGCAGCAACAATGAGCAGTTCTTC.

The chain uses TRBV6-5 and TRBJ2-7; D call uncertain. Germline V gives CDR1 MNHEY, CDR2 SVGAGI. This CDR3 contains 15 residues. Trimming removed 4 bases from V and 3 bases from J, with 16 bases in between. In nucleotides, the CDR3 is TGTGCCAGCAGTTCGAACCGGGTCACCAACTACGAGCAGTACTTC. It is translated as CASSSNRVTNYEQYF.

DNA for the CDR3: TGTGCCAGCAGCTTAGAGGTGATCTATCCTACGCAGTATTTT. This encodes CASSLEVIYPTQYF. The chain joins TRBV7-9 to TRBJ2-3; D ambiguous. Deletions cut 1 base from V and 8 bases from J, with 13 bases between. The germline V gene has CDR1 SEHNR and CDR2 FQNEAQ (reference sequence). This CDR3 contains 14 residues.